This T cell receptor (beta chain) was recovered during a study of cytomegalovirus exposure and HLA in healthy donors. Study findings and constraints: CMV serostatus was the sole immune exposure information available. Several V segments, TRBV6-2 and TRBV6-3 among them, could not be told apart and were dropped. Reported findings show TCR beta sequences accurately forecast HLA-A and HLA-B alleles in most subjects.

On this clone itself: As yet, its antigen is unknown.

CDR3 length equals 14 residues. Germline assignment: CDR1 SGHDT and CDR2 YYEEEE. The J segment lost 3 bases and the V segment lost 3 bases, leaving 0 bases of the junction unmatched. The PCR was carried out with 60 Vbeta primers and 13 Jbeta primers. Libraries were prepared by immunoSEQ multiplex PCR; TCRdb keeps only in-frame clonotypes and omits some of them. The data contain under 200,000 clones, almost 80% of them singletons. The material sequenced was PBMCs. The chain uses TRBV5-6 and TRBJ1-2; 12 nucleotides match TRBD1. This receptor was obtained from a woman between 45 and 60 years old in good health and CMV-seronegative. The CDR3 DNA is TGTGCCAGCAGCTGGGACAGGGGGCACTATGGCTACACCTTC. This gives the protein CASSWDRGHYGYTF.